The TCR beta chain under discussion was sequenced for a study of T cells expressing NK-cell markers. From its re-call of the 5' RACE reads, TCRdb lists each CDR3 protein once, without DNA. This table holds a few hundred thousand distinct CDR3 sequences. The CDR3 sequence is 14 residues long. CDR1 and CDR2 (germline): SGHRS, YFSETQ. The clonotype was recovered from a man between 18 and 29 years old in good health. What was sequenced was blood T cells: a sorted CD56 or NKG2C T cell subset, CD4+ or CD8+ T cells, or bulk PBMC T cells (not recorded which). The V gene is TRBV5-1, the J gene TRBJ1-4; TCRdb calls TRBD1, which cannot be checked without DNA. The CDR3 loop is CASSREGDRAKLFF.